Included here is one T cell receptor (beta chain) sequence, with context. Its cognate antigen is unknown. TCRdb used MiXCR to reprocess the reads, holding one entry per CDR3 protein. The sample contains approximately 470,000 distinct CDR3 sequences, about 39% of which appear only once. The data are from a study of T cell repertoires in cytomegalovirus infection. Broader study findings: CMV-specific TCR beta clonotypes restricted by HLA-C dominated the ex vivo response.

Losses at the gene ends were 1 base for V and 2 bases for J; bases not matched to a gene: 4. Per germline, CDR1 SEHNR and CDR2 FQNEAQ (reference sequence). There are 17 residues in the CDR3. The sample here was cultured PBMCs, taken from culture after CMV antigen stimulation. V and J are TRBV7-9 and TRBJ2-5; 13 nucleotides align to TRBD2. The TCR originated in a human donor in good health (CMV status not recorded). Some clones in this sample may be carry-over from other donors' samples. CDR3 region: CASSLGGLAGIQETQYF. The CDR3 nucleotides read TGTGCCAGCAGCTTAGGGGGACTAGCGGGAATACAAGAGACCCAGTACTTC.